This T cell receptor beta chain originates from a study of T cell responses to AZD1222 COVID-19 vaccine. Notes on the study in general: It should be noted that donors were predominantly white British and more often female, and clonal diversity was possibly underestimated. Only a handful of people who got AZD1222 tested seropositive at baseline.

Repertoires were generated with immunoSEQ multiplex PCR, while TCRdb's copy carries only in-frame clones and drops some. The table records about 120,000 clones, about 89% of them present only once. CDR3 size: 14 residues. The V gene's germline CDR1 is SGHRS and CDR2 YFSETQ. V lost 6 bases and J lost 7; bases outside the gene matches: 13. Second doses that came at about 4 or about 12 weeks were put together. A remark on this clone: No antigen is known for it.

Sample: peripheral blood, taken 28 days after the second AZD1222 dose. The gene calls are TRBV5-1 and TRBJ2-7; the match to TRBD2 covers 7 bases. This clonotype was obtained from an adult who received the AZD1222 COVID-19 vaccine. The CDR3 sequence: CASNAGSGMREQYF. CDR3 in DNA: TGCGCCAGCAACGCAGGCAGCGGGATGAGGGAGCAGTACTTC.